The clone carrying this TCR beta chain came up many times. What it binds is not known. From the reads, TCRdb called clonotypes with MiXCR, one entry per CDR3 protein. The table lists roughly 340,000 distinct CDR3 sequences, about 29% of them singletons. The data originate from a study of T cell repertoires in cytomegalovirus infection. Study background: Newly reported HLA-C-restricted and thoroughly characterized HLA-B-restricted CMV epitopes were employed. Matching HLA type and CMV infection were both indicated by public TCR beta signatures. Study-wide results and caveats: HLA-C-restricted, CMV-specific TCR beta clonotypes were dominant ex vivo. Cumulative public TCR beta family frequency identified CMV carriers with the relevant HLA.

V gave up 1 base and J gave up 2 bases, with 15 bases separating them. Germline lookup yields CDR1 SGHTA and CDR2 FQGTGA. The length of the CDR3 is 18 residues. The TCR originated in a human donor in good health (CMV status not recorded). Some clones in this sample may be carry-over from other donors' samples. The chain employs TRBV7-3 and TRBJ2-6; the D gene is possibly TRBD1 (5 bases). Sequences were derived from cultured PBMCs, sampled from culture after CMV antigen stimulation. CDR3 sequence reads: CASSLKGPGQTGANVLTF. CDR3 nucleotides: TGTGCCAGCAGCTTAAAGGGGCCAGGGCAGACTGGGGCCAACGTCCTGACTTTC.